These 25 T cell receptor beta chains were sequenced from one sample in a study of early T cells in non-severe SARS-CoV-2 infection (dated by TCRdb to the early 2020s). Library preparation was by 5' RACE. The sample was run on a NextSeq 500. TCRdb reworked the public reads: Q25 trimming with fastp, MiXCR clone assembly, productive beta chains retained. Every distinct CDR3 protein forms one entry, paired with its most common genes and DNA. The sample yields 55,000 to 70,000 distinct CDR3 sequences; roughly a tenth were counted once. The ten largest clones capture approximately 9% of the sample. The sequenced sample was whole blood. These receptors were taken from an adult who was a healthcare worker with PCR-confirmed SARS-CoV-2 infection or an uninfected control (not recorded which).

This clonotype has at least ten counts. The V gene is TRBV2, the J gene TRBJ2-4; TRBD2 aligns across 10 bases. This CDR3 is built from 14 residues. CDR1 and CDR2 (germline): SNHLY, FYNNEI. Unmatched junction bases numbered 4, after V lost 6 bases and J lost 5 bases. The CDR3 is CASRPGTSENIQYF. The DNA for the CDR3 is TGTGCCAGCAGGCCCGGGACTAGCGAAAACATTCAGTACTTC.

This clonotype was counted ten times or more. The chain uses TRBV20-1 and TRBJ2-5, with 9 bases that match TRBD2. The trim removed 5 bases at V and 5 bases at J, leaving 9 bases unmatched. The CDR3 consists of 14 residues. Germline V gene lookup returns CDR1 DFQATT and CDR2 SNEGSKA (reference sequence). The CDR3 coding sequence is TGCAGTGCTCCCCCACGCGGGAGGGCCGAGACCCAGTACTTC. It yields the protein CSAPPRGRAETQYF.

This clonotype was detected many times. The chain couples TRBV20-1 to TRBJ1-6; 7 bases are a match to TRBD1. This CDR3 is 14 amino acids long. Germline CDR1 DFQATT, CDR2 SNEGSKA (reference sequence). The J segment lost 7 bases and the V segment lost 0 bases, leaving 3 bases of the junction unmatched. The CDR3 DNA sequence: TGCAGTGCTAGAGATGACAGGGTGAATTCACCCCTCCACTTT. Amino acids: CSARDDRVNSPLHF.

Only a few counts were recorded for this clonotype. The junction does not match germline at one end; this may be a read error. This chain connects TRBV9 to TRBJ2-2, with D maybe TRBD2 (6 bases). CDR1 and CDR2 (germline): SGDLS, YYNGEE. This CDR3 comprises 13 residues. The CDR3 sequence: CVSTGTLTGELFF. CDR3 coding DNA: TGTGTCAGCACCGGGACTCTAACCGGGGAGCTGTTTTTT.

V is TRBV9 and J is TRBJ2-7, with 9 nucleotides matching TRBD2. This CDR3 comprises 16 residues. The ends lost 0 bases at V and 3 bases at J; junction bases unmatched: 7. Germline assignment: CDR1 SGDLS and CDR2 YYNGEE. The CDR3 protein is CASSVEQAGGIYEQYF. The CDR3 DNA follows: TGTGCCAGCAGCGTAGAACAAGCGGGAGGAATCTACGAGCAGTACTTC.

Many counts were recorded for this clonotype. The J gene is TRBJ1-1, the V gene TRBV7-9; D unclear. Deletions cut 2 bases from V and 3 bases from J, with 10 bases between. The CDR3 is 14 amino acids. Germline CDR1 SEHNR, CDR2 FQNEAQ (reference sequence). CDR3 loop: CASSLMNLDTEAFF. In DNA form, the CDR3 reads TGTGCCAGCAGCTTAATGAACCTAGACACTGAAGCTTTCTTT. Looking up the rest from reference TRBV7-9 and TRBJ1-1 gives the full variable domain: DTGVSQNPRHKITKRGQNVTFRCDPISEHNRLYWYRQTLGQGPEFLTYFQNEAQLEKSRLLSDRFSAERPKGSFSTLEIQRTEQGDSAMYLCASSLMNLDTEAFFGQGTRLTVV.

V and J are TRBV13 and TRBJ2-1; weak D call: TRBD2 (5 bases). The V end lost 0 bases, the J end lost 2 bases, and 11 bases lay between the germline ends. The length of the CDR3 is 16 residues. CDR1 PRHDT and CDR2 FYEKMQ come from the germline V gene (reference sequence). CDR3 amino acids: CASSLGVARAYNEQFF. In nucleotides, the CDR3 is TGTGCCAGCAGCTTAGGGGTAGCGCGAGCCTACAATGAGCAGTTCTTC.

This clonotype was found many times. Mismatch with germline at one junction end may stem from a read error. The gene calls are TRBV7-7 and TRBJ2-2; a possible D gene is TRBD1 (6 bases). The CDR3 is 14 residues long. Germline V gives CDR1 SSHAT, CDR2 FNYEAQ (reference sequence). CDR3 residues: CASSLPQGSGELFF. CDR3 sequence (DNA): TGTGCTAGCAGCTTACCCCAGGGGAGCGGGGAGCTGTTTTTT.

This clonotype has only a few counts. The gene calls are TRBV6-2 or TRBV6-3 and TRBJ1-5; TRBD1 might be the D (6 bases). CDR1 is MNHEY, CDR2 SVGEGT, per germline. CDR3 length equals 14 residues. V was cut by 2 bases and J by 3 bases, with 8 bases left in between. The CDR3 DNA sequence: TGTGCCAGCAGTTACCGACAGGTCAATCAGCCCCAGCATTTT. Encoded protein: CASSYRQVNQPQHF.

J is TRBJ2-1 and V is TRBV20-1; D is unresolved. The CDR3 runs to 13 residues. The V end lost 5 bases, the J end lost 0 bases, and 8 bases lay between the germline ends. Germline lookup yields CDR1 DFQATT and CDR2 SNEGSKA (reference sequence). CDR3 in DNA: TGCAGTGCTGGTTTCAGCTCCTACAATGAGCAGTTCTTC. Amino acid sequence: CSAGFSSYNEQFF.

The chain links TRBV27 to TRBJ1-5; D ambiguous. The V and J ends lost 5 bases and 8 bases respectively, with 13 bases between them. The CDR3 extends over 13 amino acids. Per germline, CDR1 MNHEY and CDR2 SMNVEV (reference sequence). CDR3 loop: CASSPRGWEPQHF. Here the CDR3 DNA reads TGTGCCAGCAGTCCCAGAGGCTGGGAGCCCCAGCATTTT.

V gene TRBV20-1 combines with J gene TRBJ2-5, with D possibly TRBD2 on 6 matching bases. The CDR3 totals 14 residues. Looked up from germline, CDR1 is DFQATT and CDR2 is SNEGSKA (reference sequence). V was shortened by 6 bases and J by 5 bases, with 19 bases between the two germline ends. DNA for the CDR3: TGCAGTGCCCGGAGGGACGGCCTTGGGGAGACCCAGTACTTC. The encoded protein is CSARRDGLGETQYF.

V is TRBV7-9 and J is TRBJ2-1; 8 nucleotides agree with TRBD1. The CDR3 has 15 residues. Germline V CDR1 and CDR2: SEHNR, FQNEAQ (reference sequence). Trimming cost V 3 bases and J 1 base; bases outside gene matches: 2. The CDR3 DNA reads as TGTGCCAGCAGCTTTCAGGGGGCTTCCTACAATGAGCAGTTCTTC. Translating it yields CASSFQGASYNEQFF.

The table lists this clonotype with many counts. V and J are TRBV2 and TRBJ1-5; tentatively, D is TRBD1 (6 bases). Trimming removed 5 bases from V and 2 bases from J, with 13 bases in between. CDR3 size: 15 residues. Germline CDR1 SNHLY, CDR2 FYNNEI. The CDR3, as DNA: TGTGCCAGCAGTTCCACAGGGAACGGCAATCAGCCCCAGCATTTT. It specifies CASSSTGNGNQPQHF. The full variable domain, rest sourced from reference TRBV2 and TRBJ1-5, is EPEVTQTPSHQVTQMGQEVILRCVPISNHLYFYWYRQILGQKVEFLVSFYNNEISEKSEIFDDQFSVERPDGSNFTLKIRSTKLEDSAMYFCASSSTGNGNQPQHFGDGTRLSIL.

This clonotype was detected many times. For the CDR3, the DNA is TGTGCCAGCAGCAAATCGCGAGACTACGAGCAGTACTTC. It codes for CASSKSRDYEQYF. The chain recombines TRBV7-9 with TRBJ2-7; D not certain. The CDR3 covers 13 residues. Germline lookup yields CDR1 SEHNR and CDR2 FQNEAQ (reference sequence). Trimming shortened V by 5 bases and J by 3 bases, and 11 bases separated the two germline ends.

J is TRBJ2-5 and V is TRBV10-3; D is perhaps TRBD2 (6 bases). V shed 8 bases and J shed 1 base, with 11 bases lying between them. Germline V gene sequence: CDR1 ENHRY, CDR2 SYGVKD. This CDR3 spans 13 amino acids. CDR3 sequence (DNA): TGTGCCATCGGGACTCCGACCCAAGAGACCCAGTACTTC. Its protein product is CAIGTPTQETQYF.

This clonotype was seen many times. The rearrangement joins TRBV7-9 to TRBJ1-3; D remains ambiguous. Germline CDR1 SEHNR, CDR2 FQNEAQ (reference sequence). V lost 3 bases, J lost 4 bases, and 10 bases lay in between. The CDR3 loop spans 14 amino acids. CDR3 region: CASSLFDGGNTIYF. In DNA, the CDR3 is TGTGCCAGCAGCTTGTTTGACGGAGGAAACACCATATATTTT. Supplemented by reference TRBV7-9 and TRBJ1-3, the full variable domain reads DTGVSQNPRHKITKRGQNVTFRCDPISEHNRLYWYRQTLGQGPEFLTYFQNEAQLEKSRLLSDRFSAERPKGSFSTLEIQRTEQGDSAMYLCASSLFDGGNTIYFGEGSWLTVV.

This clonotype was detected ten times or more. J is TRBJ1-2 and V is TRBV9; 9 nucleotides line up with TRBD1. This CDR3 region has 15 residues. V was clipped by 5 bases and J by 6 bases; unmatched bases: 11. Per the germline V gene, CDR1 is SGDLS and CDR2 is YYNGEE. In nucleotides, the CDR3 is TGTGCCAGCAGAGGCCGAAGGACAGGGGAGAATGGCTACACCTTC. Residues: CASRGRRTGENGYTF.

At least ten counts were recorded for this clonotype. The gene calls are TRBV28 and TRBJ2-3; D is undetermined. The CDR3 covers 14 residues. From germline, CDR1 is MDHEN and CDR2 SYDVKM. The germline V and J ends were trimmed by 3 bases and 1 base, with 8 bases remaining between them. DNA for the CDR3: TGTGCCAGCAGTTTCGTTGCTGGCACAGATACGCAGTATTTT. It translates to CASSFVAGTDTQYF. Drawing the rest from reference TRBV28 and TRBJ2-3, the complete variable domain is DVKVTQSSRYLVKRTGEKVFLECVQDMDHENMFWYRQDPGLGLRLIYFSYDVKMKEKGDIPEGYSVSREKKERFSLILESASTNQTSMYLCASSFVAGTDTQYFGPGTRLTVL.

The rearrangement joins TRBV29-1 to TRBJ1-2, with D tentatively TRBD1 (5 bases). This CDR3 contains 11 residues. CDR1 is SQVTM, CDR2 ANQGSEA, per germline. The V end was cut by 6 bases, the J end by 8 bases, with 13 bases between. The CDR3 sequence is CSVEGPRGYTF. CDR3 coding DNA: TGCAGCGTCGAGGGACCCCGAGGCTACACCTTC.

This clonotype was detected a few times. The chain employs TRBV29-1 and TRBJ1-4; D is unclear. Per the germline V gene, CDR1 is SQVTM and CDR2 is ANQGSEA. There are 15 residues in the CDR3. V shed 5 bases and J shed 0 bases, with 13 bases lying between them. This CDR3 is CSVKPGVATNEKLFF. CDR3 sequence (DNA): TGCAGCGTTAAGCCCGGGGTTGCAACTAATGAAAAACTGTTTTTT.

This clonotype has ten or more counts. The genes are TRBV27 and TRBJ2-7, with D possibly being TRBD2 (6 bases). The CDR3 totals 15 residues. Germline values: CDR1 MNHEY, CDR2 SMNVEV (reference sequence). V lost 3 bases and J 3 bases, leaving 15 bases between the germline ends. CDR3 protein: CASSFRVAEDYEQYF. The CDR3 DNA sequence: TGTGCCAGCAGTTTTCGGGTAGCGGAGGACTACGAGCAGTACTTC.

This clonotype appeared many times. The chain joins TRBV30 to TRBJ2-7, with no clear D. V lost 4 bases to trimming and J lost 4 bases, with 11 bases between them. The CDR3 spans 12 residues. The germline V gene has CDR1 GTSNPN and CDR2 SVGIG (reference sequence). CDR3 loop: CAWTRNFYEQYF. CDR3 DNA: TGTGCCTGGACTCGGAACTTTTACGAGCAGTACTTC.

This clonotype was recorded at least ten times. The chain has TRBV6-1 and TRBJ1-2; unclear D gene. CDR3 length: 13 amino acids. The V and J ends lost 7 bases and 1 base respectively, with 10 bases between them. Germline V gene lookup returns CDR1 MNHNS and CDR2 SASEGT. The CDR3 nucleotides read TGTGCCAGCATAGGCCAGGTTAACTATGGCTACACCTTC. Its translation is CASIGQVNYGYTF.

This clonotype was observed at least ten times. The V gene is TRBV7-2, the J gene TRBJ1-3; D is unresolved. The CDR3 has 14 residues. Trimming removed 1 base at V and 4 bases at J, with 8 bases between. Germline CDR1 and CDR2: SGHTA and FQGNSA. The CDR3: CASSLGRLGNTIYF. CDR3 coding DNA: TGTGCCAGCAGCTTAGGCCGTCTCGGAAACACCATATATTTT.